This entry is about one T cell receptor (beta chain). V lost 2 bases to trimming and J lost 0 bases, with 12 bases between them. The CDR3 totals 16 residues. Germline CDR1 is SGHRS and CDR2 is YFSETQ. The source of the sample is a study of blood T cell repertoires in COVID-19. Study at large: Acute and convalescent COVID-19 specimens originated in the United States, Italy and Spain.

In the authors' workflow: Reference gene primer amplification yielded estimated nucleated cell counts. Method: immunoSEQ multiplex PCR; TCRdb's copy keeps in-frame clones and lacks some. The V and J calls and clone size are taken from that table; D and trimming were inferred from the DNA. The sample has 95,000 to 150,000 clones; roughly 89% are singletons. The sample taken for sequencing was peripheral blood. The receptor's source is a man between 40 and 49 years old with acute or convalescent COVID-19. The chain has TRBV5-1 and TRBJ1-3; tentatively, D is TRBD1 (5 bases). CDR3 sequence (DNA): TGCGCCAGCAGCTTTGGGGCTCTCGACTCTGGAAACACCATATATTTT. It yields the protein CASSFGALDSGNTIYF. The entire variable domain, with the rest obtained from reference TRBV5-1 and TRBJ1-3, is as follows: KAGVTQTPRYLIKTRGQQVTLSCSPISGHRSVSWYQQTPGQGLQFLFEYFSETQRNKGNFPGRFSGRQFSNSRSEMNVSTLELGDSALYLCASSFGALDSGNTIYFGEGSWLTVV.